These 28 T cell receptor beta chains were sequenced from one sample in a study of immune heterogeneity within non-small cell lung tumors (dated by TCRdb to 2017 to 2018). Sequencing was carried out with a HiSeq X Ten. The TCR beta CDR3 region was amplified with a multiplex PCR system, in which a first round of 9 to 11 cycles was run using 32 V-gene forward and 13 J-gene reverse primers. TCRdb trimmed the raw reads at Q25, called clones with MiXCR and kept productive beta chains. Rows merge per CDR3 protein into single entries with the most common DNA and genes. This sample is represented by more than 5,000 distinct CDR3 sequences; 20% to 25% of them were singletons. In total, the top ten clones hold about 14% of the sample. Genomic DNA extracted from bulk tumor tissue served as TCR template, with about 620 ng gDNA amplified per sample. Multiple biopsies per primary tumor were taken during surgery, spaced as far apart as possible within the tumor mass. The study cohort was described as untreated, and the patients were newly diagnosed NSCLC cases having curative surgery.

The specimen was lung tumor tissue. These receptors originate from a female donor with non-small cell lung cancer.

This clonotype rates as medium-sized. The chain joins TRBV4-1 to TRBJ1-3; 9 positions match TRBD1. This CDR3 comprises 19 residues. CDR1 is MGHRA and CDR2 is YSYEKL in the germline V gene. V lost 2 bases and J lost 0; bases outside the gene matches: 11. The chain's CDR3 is CASSQIPGQGRNSGNTIYF. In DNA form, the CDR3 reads TGCGCCAGCAGCCAAATCCCCGGACAGGGGCGAAACTCTGGAAACACCATATATTTT.

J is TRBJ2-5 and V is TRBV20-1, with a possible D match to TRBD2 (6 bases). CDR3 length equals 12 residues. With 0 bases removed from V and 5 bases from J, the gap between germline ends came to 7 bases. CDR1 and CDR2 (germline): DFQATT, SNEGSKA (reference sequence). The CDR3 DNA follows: TGCAGTGCTAGAGATGGGGGGGAGACCCAGTACTTC. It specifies CSARDGGETQYF.

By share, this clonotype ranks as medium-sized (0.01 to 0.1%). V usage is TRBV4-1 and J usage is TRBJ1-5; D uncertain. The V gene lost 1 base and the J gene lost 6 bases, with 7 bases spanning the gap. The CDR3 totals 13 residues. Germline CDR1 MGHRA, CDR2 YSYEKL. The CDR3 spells CASSQGVGQPQHF. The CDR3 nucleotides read TGCGCCAGCAGCCAAGGTGTCGGTCAGCCCCAGCATTTT.

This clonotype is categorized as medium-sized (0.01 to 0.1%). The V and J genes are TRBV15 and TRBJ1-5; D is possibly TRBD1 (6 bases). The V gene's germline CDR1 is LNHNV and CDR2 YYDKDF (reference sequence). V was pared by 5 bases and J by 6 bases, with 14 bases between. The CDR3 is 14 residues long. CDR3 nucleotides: TGTGCCACCAGCGTTAAAGGGGGAACTCAGCCCCAGCATTTT. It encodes CATSVKGGTQPQHF.

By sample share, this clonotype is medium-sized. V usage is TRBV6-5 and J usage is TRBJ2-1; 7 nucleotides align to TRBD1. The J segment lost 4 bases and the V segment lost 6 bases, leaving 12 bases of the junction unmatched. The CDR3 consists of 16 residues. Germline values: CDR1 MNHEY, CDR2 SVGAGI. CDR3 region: CASSTLYRGIYNEQFF. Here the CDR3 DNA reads TGTGCCAGCAGCACTCTTTACAGGGGAATATACAATGAGCAGTTCTTC.

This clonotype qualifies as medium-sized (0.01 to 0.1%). The CDR3 spells CASSLSRGYGYTF. The CDR3 DNA reads as TGTGCCAGCAGTTTAAGCAGGGGCTATGGCTACACCTTC. The genes are TRBV28 and TRBJ1-2; a possible D gene is TRBD1 (6 bases). The germline V gene has CDR1 MDHEN and CDR2 SYDVKM. The germline V and J ends were trimmed by 2 bases and 4 bases, with 8 bases remaining between them. The CDR3 runs to 13 residues.

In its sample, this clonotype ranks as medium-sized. The CDR3 region has the DNA TGCAGTGCTAGCGGATCGGGAGCCTACGAGCAGTACTTC. It encodes CSASGSGAYEQYF. V is TRBV20-1 and J is TRBJ2-7; tentative D call: TRBD2 (6 bases). The V end was cut by 3 bases, the J end by 2 bases, with 11 bases between. The germline V gene encodes CDR1 DFQATT and CDR2 SNEGSKA (reference sequence). The CDR3 is 13 residues long.

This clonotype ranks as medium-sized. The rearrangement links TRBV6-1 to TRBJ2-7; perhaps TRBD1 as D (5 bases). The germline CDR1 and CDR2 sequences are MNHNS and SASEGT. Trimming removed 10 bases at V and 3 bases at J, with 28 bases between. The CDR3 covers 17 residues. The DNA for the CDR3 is TGTGCCACCTATCCCCCTCTCCAGGGTGTAGTAGTCTACGAGCAGTACTTC. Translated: CATYPPLQGVVVYEQYF.

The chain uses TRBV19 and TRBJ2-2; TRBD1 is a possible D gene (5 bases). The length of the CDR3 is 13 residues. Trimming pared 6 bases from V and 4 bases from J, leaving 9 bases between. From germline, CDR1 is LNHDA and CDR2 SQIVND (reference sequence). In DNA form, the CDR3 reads TGTGCCAGTAGGACAGTAAGCACCGGGGAGCTGTTTTTT. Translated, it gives CASRTVSTGELFF.

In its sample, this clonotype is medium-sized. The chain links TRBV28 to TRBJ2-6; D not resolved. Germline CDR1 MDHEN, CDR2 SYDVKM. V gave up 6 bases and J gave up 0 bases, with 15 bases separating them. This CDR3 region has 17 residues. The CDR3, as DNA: TGTGCCAGCAGATCAGACACGTATAGCTCTGGGGCCAACGTCCTGACTTTC. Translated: CASRSDTYSSGANVLTF.

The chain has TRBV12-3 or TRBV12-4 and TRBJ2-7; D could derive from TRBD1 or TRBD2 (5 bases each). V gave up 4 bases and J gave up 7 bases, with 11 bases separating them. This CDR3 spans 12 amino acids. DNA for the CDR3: TGTGCCAGCAGTTCCGGGACCCAAGAGCAGTACTTC. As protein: CASSSGTQEQYF.

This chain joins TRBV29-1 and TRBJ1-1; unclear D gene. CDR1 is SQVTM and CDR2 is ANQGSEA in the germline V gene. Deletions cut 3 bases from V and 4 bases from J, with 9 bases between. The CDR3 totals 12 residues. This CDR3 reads CSVEEGSTEAFF. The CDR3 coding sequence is TGCAGCGTTGAGGAGGGATCCACTGAAGCTTTCTTT.

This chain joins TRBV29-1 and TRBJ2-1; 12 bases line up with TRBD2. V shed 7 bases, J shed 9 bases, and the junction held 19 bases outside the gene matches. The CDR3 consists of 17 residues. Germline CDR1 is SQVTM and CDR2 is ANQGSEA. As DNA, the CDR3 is TGCAGCGCTATTATTCCGACTAGCGGGAGAGTATATGTTGAGCAGTTCTTC. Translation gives CSAIIPTSGRVYVEQFF.

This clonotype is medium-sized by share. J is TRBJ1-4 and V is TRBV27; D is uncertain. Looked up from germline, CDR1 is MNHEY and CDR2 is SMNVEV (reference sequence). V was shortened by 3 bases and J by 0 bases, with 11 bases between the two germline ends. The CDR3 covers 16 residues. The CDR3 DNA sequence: TGTGCCAGCAGTTTTAGCTTCAGCCCAACTAATGAAAAACTGTTTTTT. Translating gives CASSFSFSPTNEKLFF. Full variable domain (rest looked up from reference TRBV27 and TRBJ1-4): EAQVTQNPRYLITVTGKKLTVTCSQNMNHEYMSWYRQDPGLGLRQIYYSMNVEVTDKGDVPEGYKVSRKEKRNFPLILESPSPNQTSLYFCASSFSFSPTNEKLFFGSGTQLSVL.

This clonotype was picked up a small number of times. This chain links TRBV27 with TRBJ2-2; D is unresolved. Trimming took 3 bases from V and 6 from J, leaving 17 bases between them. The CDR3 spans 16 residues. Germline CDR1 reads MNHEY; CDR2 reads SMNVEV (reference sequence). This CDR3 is CASSFTVSFVAGELFF. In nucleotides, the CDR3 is TGTGCCAGCAGTTTTACGGTTTCCTTTGTCGCCGGGGAGCTGTTTTTT.

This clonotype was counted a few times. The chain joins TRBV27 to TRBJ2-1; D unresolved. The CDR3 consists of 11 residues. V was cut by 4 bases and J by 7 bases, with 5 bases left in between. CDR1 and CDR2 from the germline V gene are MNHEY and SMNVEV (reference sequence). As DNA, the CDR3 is TGTGCCAGCAGTTCACATAATGAGCAGTTCTTC. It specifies CASSSHNEQFF.

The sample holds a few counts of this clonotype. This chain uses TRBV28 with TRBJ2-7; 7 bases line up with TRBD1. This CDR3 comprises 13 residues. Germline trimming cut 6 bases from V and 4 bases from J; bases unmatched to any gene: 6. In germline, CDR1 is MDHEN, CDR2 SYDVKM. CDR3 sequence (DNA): TGTGCCAGCAGAACAGGGGAAGGGTACGAGCAGTACTTC. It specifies CASRTGEGYEQYF.

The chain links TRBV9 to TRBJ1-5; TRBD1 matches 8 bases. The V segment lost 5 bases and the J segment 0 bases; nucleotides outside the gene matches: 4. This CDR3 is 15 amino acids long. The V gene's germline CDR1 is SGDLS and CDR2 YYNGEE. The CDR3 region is CASSLTGASNQPQHF. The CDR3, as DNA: TGTGCCAGCAGTTTGACAGGGGCTAGCAATCAGCCCCAGCATTTT.

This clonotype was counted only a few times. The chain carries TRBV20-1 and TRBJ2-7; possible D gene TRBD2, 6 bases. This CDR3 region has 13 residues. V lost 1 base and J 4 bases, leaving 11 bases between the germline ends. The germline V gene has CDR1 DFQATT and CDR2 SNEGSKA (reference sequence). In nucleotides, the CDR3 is TGCAGTGCTAGAGGGAGGGACTTTTACGAGCAGTACTTC. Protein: CSARGRDFYEQYF.

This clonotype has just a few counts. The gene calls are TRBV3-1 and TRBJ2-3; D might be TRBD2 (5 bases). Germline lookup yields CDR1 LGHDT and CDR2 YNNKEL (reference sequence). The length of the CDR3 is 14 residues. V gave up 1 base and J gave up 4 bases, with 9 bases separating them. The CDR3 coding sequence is TGTGCCAGCAGCCAAGGGACTCAAGCAGATACGCAGTATTTT. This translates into CASSQGTQADTQYF.

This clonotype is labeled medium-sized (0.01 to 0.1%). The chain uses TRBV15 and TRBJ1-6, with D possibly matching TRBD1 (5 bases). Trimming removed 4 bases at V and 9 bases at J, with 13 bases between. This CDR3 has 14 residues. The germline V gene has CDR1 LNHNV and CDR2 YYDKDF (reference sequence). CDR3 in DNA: TGTGCCACCAGCAAGGGTGGGGCGGGTTCACCCCTCCACTTT. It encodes CATSKGGAGSPLHF.

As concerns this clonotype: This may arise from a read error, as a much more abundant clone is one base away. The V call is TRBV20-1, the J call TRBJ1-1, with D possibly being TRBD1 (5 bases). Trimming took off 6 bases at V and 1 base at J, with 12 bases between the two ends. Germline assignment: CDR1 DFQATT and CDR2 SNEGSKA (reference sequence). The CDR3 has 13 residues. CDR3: CSARQCPNTEAFF. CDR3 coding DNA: TGCAGTGCAAGACAGTGCCCGAACACTGAAGCTTTCTTT.

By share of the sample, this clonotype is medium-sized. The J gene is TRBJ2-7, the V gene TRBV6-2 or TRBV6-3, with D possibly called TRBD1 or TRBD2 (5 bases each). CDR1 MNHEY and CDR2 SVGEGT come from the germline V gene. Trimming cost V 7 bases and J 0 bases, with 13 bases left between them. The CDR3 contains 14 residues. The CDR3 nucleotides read TGTGCCAGCATTCGGGACCTAGCCTCCTACGAGCAGTACTTC. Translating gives CASIRDLASYEQYF.

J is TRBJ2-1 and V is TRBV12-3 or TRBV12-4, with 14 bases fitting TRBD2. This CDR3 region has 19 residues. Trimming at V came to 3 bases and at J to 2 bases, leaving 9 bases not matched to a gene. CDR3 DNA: TGTGCCAGCAGTTTCGTCCTGACTAGCGGGAGGGGCACCTACAATGAGCAGTTCTTC. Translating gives CASSFVLTSGRGTYNEQFF.

CDR3 residues: CASSPIAGGVYNEQFF. In nucleotides, the CDR3 is TGCGCCAGCAGCCCAATAGCGGGAGGAGTCTACAATGAGCAGTTCTTC. This sequence joins TRBV5-1 and TRBJ2-1; TRBD2 matches at 10 bases. This CDR3 region has 16 residues. Germline V gene lookup returns CDR1 SGHRS and CDR2 YFSETQ. The V gene end was trimmed by 4 bases and the J gene end by 3 bases; junction bases not matched to a gene: 7.

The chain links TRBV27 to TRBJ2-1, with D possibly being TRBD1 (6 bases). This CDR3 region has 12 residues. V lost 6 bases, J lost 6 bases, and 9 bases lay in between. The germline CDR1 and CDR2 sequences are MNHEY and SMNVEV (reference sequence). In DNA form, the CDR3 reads TGTGCCAGCAGAAAAGGGGGCAATGAGCAGTTCTTC. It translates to CASRKGGNEQFF.

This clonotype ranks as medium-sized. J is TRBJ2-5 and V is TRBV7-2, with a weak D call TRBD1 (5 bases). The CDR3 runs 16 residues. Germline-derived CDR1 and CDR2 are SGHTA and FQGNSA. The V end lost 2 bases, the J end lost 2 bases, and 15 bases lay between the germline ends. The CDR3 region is CASSLSVGQGQETQYF. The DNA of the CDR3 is TGTGCCAGCAGCTTATCAGTTGGGCAGGGACAAGAGACCCAGTACTTC. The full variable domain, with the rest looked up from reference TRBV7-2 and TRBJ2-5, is GAGVSQSPSNKVTEKGKDVELRCDPISGHTALYWYRQSLGQGLEFLIYFQGNSAPDKSGLPSDRFSAERTGGSVSTLTIQRTQQEDSAVYLCASSLSVGQGQETQYFGPGTRLLVL.

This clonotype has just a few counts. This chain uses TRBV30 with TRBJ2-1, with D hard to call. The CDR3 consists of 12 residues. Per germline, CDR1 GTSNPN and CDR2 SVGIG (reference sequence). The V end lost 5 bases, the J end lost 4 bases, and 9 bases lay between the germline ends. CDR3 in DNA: TGTGCCTGGTCAGACTTGTACAATGAGCAGTTCTTC. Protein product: CAWSDLYNEQFF.